One and the same sample provided the 18 T cell receptor beta chains below, sequenced in a study of cytomegalovirus exposure and HLA in healthy donors. It was with 60 Vbeta and 13 Jbeta primers that the PCR ran. TCRdb's copy holds only in-frame clones and misses some; the assay was immunoSEQ multiplex PCR. Among 90,000 to 110,000 clones listed, over 70% were seen once. Sequencing was done on a sample of PBMCs. These receptor sequences come from a man younger than 40 in good health and CMV-seronegative.

The rearrangement uses TRBV5-6 and TRBJ2-7, with 9 bases identical to TRBD1. The CDR3 has 14 amino acids. CDR1 and CDR2 (germline): SGHDT, YYEEEE. The trim removed 2 bases at V and 5 bases at J, leaving 5 bases unmatched. The CDR3 protein is CASSFRTGANEQYF. The CDR3, as DNA: TGTGCCAGCAGCTTTCGGACAGGGGCCAACGAGCAGTACTTC.

This chain connects TRBV5-1 to TRBJ1-3, with a possible D match to TRBD1 (5 bases). V was cut by 4 bases and J by 6 bases, with 14 bases left in between. Germline V gene data show CDR1 as SGHRS and CDR2 as YFSETQ. CDR3 length: 14 residues. The CDR3 DNA follows: TGCGCCAGCAGCACGGAGGGGCAGACAAACACCATATATTTT. Its protein is CASSTEGQTNTIYF.

This clone was picked up a small number of times. The chain combines TRBV9 with TRBJ2-7; D is possibly TRBD2 (6 bases). Trimming stripped 7 bases from V and 5 bases from J, with 16 bases between. Germline-derived CDR1 and CDR2 are SGDLS and YYNGEE. The CDR3 sequence is 13 residues long. The CDR3 sequence: CASGRLGANEQYF. The CDR3 coding sequence is TGTGCCAGCGGGAGACTAGGGGCGAACGAGCAGTACTTC.

The chain uses TRBV30 and TRBJ2-5; D might be TRBD1 (7 bases). Germline-derived CDR1 and CDR2 are GTSNPN and SVGIG (reference sequence). V lost 4 bases to trimming and J lost 5 bases, with 11 bases between them. The CDR3 is 12 residues long. The CDR3 nucleotides read TGTGCCTGGAAACCAGGGGGGGAGACCCAGTACTTC. Translation: CAWKPGGETQYF.

This chain connects TRBV5-5 to TRBJ1-1, with TRBD1 matching 7 bases. Germline V CDR1 and CDR2: SGHKS, YYEKEE (reference sequence). V trimming: 7 bases; J trimming: 4 bases; junction bases outside the gene matches: 10. CDR3 length: 14 amino acids. The CDR3 DNA is TGTGCCAGCTCGCTGATAACAGGGGTCACTGAAGCTTTCTTT. This gives the protein CASSLITGVTEAFF.

The chain joins TRBV5-5 to TRBJ2-1, with a weak D call TRBD2 (5 bases). Germline CDR1 and CDR2: SGHKS and YYEKEE (reference sequence). The V end was cut by 4 bases, the J end by 10 bases, with 18 bases between. The CDR3 covers 14 residues. The CDR3 sequence is CASSTDPLAAEQFF. DNA of the CDR3: TGTGCCAGCAGCACTGACCCCCTAGCAGCGGAGCAGTTCTTC. The complete variable domain, with remaining parts taken from reference TRBV5-5 and TRBJ2-1, reads DAGVTQSPTHLIKTRGQQVTLRCSPISGHKSVSWYQQVLGQGPQFIFQYYEKEERGRGNFPDRFSARQFPNYSSELNVNALLLGDSALYLCASSTDPLAAEQFFGPGTRLTVL.

This rearrangement joins TRBV7-9 to TRBJ2-3; no clear D gene. CDR1 is SEHNR and CDR2 is FQNEAQ in the germline V gene (reference sequence). This CDR3 is 12 amino acids long. The ends were cut back, 6 bases at V and 10 bases at J, with 14 bases in the middle. The CDR3 spells CASRNRGPSQYF. CDR3 sequence (DNA): TGTGCCAGCAGAAACCGCGGCCCCTCGCAGTATTTT. The full variable domain, with the rest looked up from reference TRBV7-9 and TRBJ2-3, is DTGVSQNPRHKITKRGQNVTFRCDPISEHNRLYWYRQTLGQGPEFLTYFQNEAQLEKSRLLSDRFSAERPKGSFSTLEIQRTEQGDSAMYLCASRNRGPSQYFGPGTRLTVL.

The chain uses TRBV4-1 and TRBJ2-1; D is unresolved. The CDR3 runs to 14 residues. The V end lost 7 bases, the J end lost 5 bases, and 15 bases lay between the germline ends. Germline lookup yields CDR1 MGHRA and CDR2 YSYEKL. The CDR3 nucleotides are TGCGCCAGCACCCCGGTAATAACTGACAATGAGCAGTTCTTC. Protein: CASTPVITDNEQFF.

The DNA of the CDR3 is TGTGCCAGCAGGACGGGGGGCACAGATACGCAGTATTTT. Protein sequence: CASRTGGTDTQYF. The V and J genes are TRBV6-1 and TRBJ2-3; possible D gene TRBD2, 6 bases. V gave up 6 bases and J gave up 1 base, with 8 bases separating them. The germline V gene has CDR1 MNHNS and CDR2 SASEGT. The CDR3 has 13 amino acids.

The chain joins TRBV5-6 to TRBJ1-5; 7 bases are shared with TRBD1. The CDR3 contains 15 residues. The trim removed 3 bases at V and 7 bases at J, leaving 10 bases unmatched. From germline, CDR1 is SGHDT and CDR2 YYEEEE. CDR3 sequence reads: CASSSGGTVGQPQHF. CDR3 nucleotide sequence: TGTGCCAGCAGCTCAGGGGGTACAGTCGGCCAGCCCCAGCATTTT.

The chain is built from TRBV20-1 and TRBJ2-3, with D uncertain. This CDR3 has 11 residues. The ends were cut back, 7 bases at V and 9 bases at J, with 14 bases in the middle. CDR1 is DFQATT and CDR2 is SNEGSKA in the germline V gene (reference sequence). CDR3 bases: TGCAGTGTCAAACCTGCCGGGACGCAGTATTTT. Its protein is CSVKPAGTQYF.

V usage is TRBV6-6 and J usage is TRBJ1-1, with D unclear. Trimming left V 0 bases short and J 7 bases short, with 9 bases between. Germline loops: CDR1 MNHNY, CDR2 SVGAGI (reference sequence). The CDR3 contains 13 residues. The CDR3: CASSYSSQIEAFF. For the CDR3, the DNA is TGTGCCAGCAGTTACTCCTCCCAGATTGAAGCTTTCTTT.

This chain links TRBV7-8 with TRBJ1-1; a possible D gene is TRBD1 (6 bases). This CDR3 is 16 amino acids long. V was clipped by 4 bases and J by 7 bases, with 22 bases between them. In germline, CDR1 is SGHVS, CDR2 FQNEAQ. The chain's CDR3 is CASSSALGGASGEAFF. The CDR3 DNA follows: TGTGCCAGCAGCTCCGCCCTCGGGGGGGCCAGTGGTGAAGCTTTCTTT.

The CDR3 DNA reads as TGTGCCAGTAGTAACGGCGACCCGGGATTCCCCTACGAGCAGTACTTC. Its translation: CASSNGDPGFPYEQYF. This chain connects TRBV19 to TRBJ2-7, with D tentatively TRBD2 (5 bases). The CDR3 contains 16 residues. Per the germline V gene, CDR1 is LNHDA and CDR2 is SQIVND (reference sequence). Trimming removed 4 bases from V and 2 bases from J, with 18 bases in between.

The CDR3 reads CSVEKTGAGGEKLFF. In DNA, the CDR3 is TGCAGCGTTGAGAAGACAGGGGCCGGGGGTGAAAAACTGTTTTTT. The chain couples TRBV29-1 to TRBJ1-4, with 8 bases fitting TRBD1. V gave up 3 bases and J gave up 7 bases; unmatched junction bases: 10. This CDR3 spans 15 amino acids. Germline V gives CDR1 SQVTM, CDR2 ANQGSEA.

This chain joins TRBV4-1 and TRBJ2-7; possible D gene TRBD2, 6 bases. Germline lookup yields CDR1 MGHRA and CDR2 YSYEKL. Trimming cost V 3 bases and J 7 bases, with 19 bases left between them. The CDR3 sequence is 15 residues long. For the CDR3, the DNA is TGCGCCAGCAGCCAGCCCACCGGGAGAACTAGGGAGCAGTACTTC. It specifies CASSQPTGRTREQYF.

This chain links TRBV25-1 with TRBJ1-4; no reliable D call. The germline V gene encodes CDR1 MGHDK and CDR2 SYGVNS. The CDR3 is made up of 13 amino acids. The germline V and J ends were trimmed by 3 bases and 7 bases, with 9 bases remaining between them. As DNA, the CDR3 is TGTGCCAGCAGTGATAATGCTATTGAAAAACTGTTTTTT. Its translation: CASSDNAIEKLFF.

CDR3 sequence: CASSSGTLFYEQYF. CDR3 nucleotides: TGTGCCAGCAGCTCAGGGACTCTCTTCTACGAGCAGTACTTC. The rearrangement uses TRBV5-5 and TRBJ2-7; a possible D gene is TRBD2 (6 bases). CDR1 is SGHKS and CDR2 is YYEKEE in the germline V gene (reference sequence). V dropped 3 bases and J dropped 3 bases, with 13 bases sitting between them. The length of the CDR3 is 14 residues. Combining the CDR3 with reference TRBV5-5 and TRBJ2-7 gives the whole variable domain DAGVTQSPTHLIKTRGQQVTLRCSPISGHKSVSWYQQVLGQGPQFIFQYYEKEERGRGNFPDRFSARQFPNYSSELNVNALLLGDSALYLCASSSGTLFYEQYFGPGTRLTVT.